Below, 19 T cell receptor beta chains from the same sample are listed, as sequenced in a study of PD-1 blockade in mismatch repair-deficient tumors. Clones were read by immunoSEQ multiplex PCR, and TCRdb kept only the in-frame ones, dropping some. The sample has about 110,000 clones; roughly 80% are singletons. The starting material was peripheral blood, obtained 60 weeks after starting pembrolizumab. Every receptor here comes from an adult with mismatch repair-deficient cancer.

The V and J genes are TRBV5-1 and TRBJ2-2; unclear D gene. Between the trimmed V and J ends, which lost 0 bases and 0 bases, there was a span of 6 bases. The CDR3 sequence is 15 residues long. The germline CDR1 and CDR2 sequences are SGHRS and YFSETQ. This CDR3 is CASSLGRPNTGELFF. In DNA form, the CDR3 reads TGCGCCAGCAGCTTGGGACGGCCGAACACCGGGGAGCTGTTTTTT. Full variable domain (outside the CDR3, taken from reference TRBV5-1 and TRBJ2-2): KAGVTQTPRYLIKTRGQQVTLSCSPISGHRSVSWYQQTPGQGLQFLFEYFSETQRNKGNFPGRFSGRQFSNSRSEMNVSTLELGDSALYLCASSLGRPNTGELFFGEGSRLTVL.

This chain connects TRBV7-6 to TRBJ1-1; a weak D match, TRBD1 (5 bases). V gave up 2 bases and J gave up 4 bases, with 11 bases separating them. This CDR3 contains 14 residues. Germline lookup yields CDR1 SGHVS and CDR2 FNYEAQ. The CDR3 nucleotides are TGTGCCAGCAGCTTATCCAGGGTTGCCACTGAAGCTTTCTTT. Translated, it gives CASSLSRVATEAFF. The full variable domain, completed using reference TRBV7-6 and TRBJ1-1, is GAGVSQSPRYKVTKRGQDVALRCDPISGHVSLYWYRQALGQGPEFLTYFNYEAQQDKSGLPNDRFSAERPEGSISTLTIQRTEQRDSAMYRCASSLSRVATEAFFGQGTRLTVV.

This clone was seen only a few times. The J gene is TRBJ1-1, the V gene TRBV7-3; unclear D gene. Trimming stripped 5 bases from V and 1 base from J, with 8 bases between. Germline V CDR1 and CDR2: SGHTA, FQGTGA. The CDR3 is 13 residues long. CDR3 loop: CASSQQRNTEAFF. In DNA form, the CDR3 reads TGTGCCAGCAGCCAACAGAGGAACACTGAAGCTTTCTTT.

This clone was seen just once. The genes are TRBV7-9 and TRBJ2-7, with D possibly matching TRBD2 (5 bases). Germline CDR1 and CDR2: SEHNR and FQNEAQ (reference sequence). V was shortened by 6 bases and J by 5 bases, with 14 bases between the two germline ends. CDR3 length: 13 amino acids. DNA of the CDR3: TGTGCCAGCAGTCACCCGGGGTGGCACGAGCAGTACTTC. As protein: CASSHPGWHEQYF.

The chain is built from TRBV7-9 and TRBJ2-4; TRBD2 agrees at 7 bases. The CDR3 runs 17 residues. The ends lost 1 base at V and 0 bases at J; junction bases unmatched: 6. Germline assignment: CDR1 SEHNR and CDR2 FQNEAQ (reference sequence). The CDR3 nucleotides are TGTGCCAGCAGCTTAGAGGGCGGCGGGGGAGCCAAAAACATTCAGTACTTC. Protein product: CASSLEGGGGAKNIQYF.

Only a few counts were recorded for this clone. The CDR3 protein is CASSVGGGTTQETQYF. DNA for the CDR3: TGTGCCAGCAGCGTAGGTGGAGGGACTACGCAAGAGACCCAGTACTTC. The rearrangement links TRBV9 to TRBJ2-5; 7 bases are shared with TRBD2. This CDR3 is 16 amino acids long. Germline CDR1 is SGDLS and CDR2 is YYNGEE. The junction had 7 bases not matched to a gene; V was cut back by 0 bases and J by 2 bases. Supplemented by reference TRBV9 and TRBJ2-5, the full variable domain reads DSGVTQTPKHLITATGQRVTLRCSPRSGDLSVYWYQQSLDQGLQFLIQYYNGEERAKGNILERFSAQQFPDLHSELNLSSLELGDSALYFCASSVGGGTTQETQYFGPGTRLLVL.

This chain links TRBV7-2 with TRBJ2-7; 7 bases align to TRBD2. This CDR3 comprises 16 residues. The V and J ends lost 3 bases and 6 bases, in that order; junction bases with no gene match: 14. The V gene's germline CDR1 is SGHTA and CDR2 FQGNSA. The CDR3 DNA reads TGTGCCAGCAGCTTCTTGGCGGGAGAGTCCTCGGGCGAGCAGTACTTC. Protein: CASSFLAGESSGEQYF. The full variable domain, with the rest looked up from reference TRBV7-2 and TRBJ2-7, is GAGVSQSPSNKVTEKGKDVELRCDPISGHTALYWYRQSLGQGLEFLIYFQGNSAPDKSGLPSDRFSAERTGGSVSTLTIQRTQQEDSAVYLCASSFLAGESSGEQYFGPGTRLTVT.

The gene calls are TRBV9 and TRBJ2-1, with 8 bases aligning to TRBD1. Germline-derived CDR1 and CDR2 are SGDLS and YYNGEE. CDR3 length: 15 residues. V lost 4 bases and J lost 4; bases outside the gene matches: 7. The CDR3 protein is CASSFSTGGYNEQFF. The CDR3 coding sequence is TGTGCCAGCAGCTTTAGCACAGGGGGTTACAATGAGCAGTTCTTC.

The V and J genes are TRBV30 and TRBJ2-1, with no clear D. The CDR3 length is 13 residues. Germline values: CDR1 GTSNPN, CDR2 SVGIG (reference sequence). The V gene lost 5 bases and the J gene lost 11 bases, with 19 bases spanning the gap. The CDR3, as DNA: TGTGCCTGGTCCCCAAGGGTTGGCAGAAAGCAGTTCTTC. Encoded protein: CAWSPRVGRKQFF.

V usage is TRBV6-5 and J usage is TRBJ1-3; D call uncertain. The CDR3 length is 15 residues. The ends were cut back, 0 bases at V and 1 base at J, with 7 bases in the middle. Germline V CDR1 and CDR2: MNHEY, SVGAGI. The CDR3 DNA is TGTGCCAGCAGTTACTCGCAAGGTTCTGGAAACACCATATATTTT. Its protein is CASSYSQGSGNTIYF.

For the CDR3, the DNA is TGTGCCAGCAGCTTAGATGACGAGACCCAGTACTTC. This encodes CASSLDDETQYF. V and J are TRBV11-2 and TRBJ2-5; no clear D gene. Germline CDR1 is SGHAT and CDR2 is FQNNGV. The CDR3 spans 12 residues. Trimming took 0 bases from V and 5 from J, leaving 4 bases between them.

The genes are TRBV6-1 and TRBJ2-3; TRBD1 aligns across 8 bases. Germline loops: CDR1 MNHNS, CDR2 SASEGT. V was pared by 3 bases and J by 8 bases, with 10 bases of the junction left unmatched. The CDR3 consists of 15 residues. The CDR3 coding sequence is TGTGCCAGCAGTGAGATGCCAGGGGGCTTGGGTACGCAGTATTTT. Protein: CASSEMPGGLGTQYF.

The chain combines TRBV19 with TRBJ1-2; possible D gene TRBD1, 6 bases. The CDR3 is 14 residues long. V lost 3 bases to trimming and J lost 8 bases, with 16 bases between them. Germline V CDR1 and CDR2: LNHDA, SQIVND (reference sequence). This CDR3 is CASSMDGDKKGYTF. The CDR3 DNA reads as TGTGCCAGTAGTATGGACGGGGACAAAAAAGGCTACACCTTC.

The J gene is TRBJ1-5, the V gene TRBV29-1, with 9 bases fitting TRBD1. The CDR3 length is 14 residues. CDR1 is SQVTM and CDR2 is ANQGSEA in the germline V gene. The ends lost 7 bases at V and 2 bases at J; junction bases unmatched: 6. The DNA of the CDR3 is TGCAGCGCAACGACAGGGGGGGGCAATCAGCCCCAGCATTTT. It translates to CSATTGGGNQPQHF.

This clone was recorded only once. DNA for the CDR3: TGTGCCAGCAGTCCTGACAGGACTAACACCGGGGAGCTGTTTTTT. Translation gives CASSPDRTNTGELFF. The chain links TRBV7-3 to TRBJ2-2, with TRBD1 as a possible D gene (6 bases). The CDR3 is 15 residues long. The germline V gene encodes CDR1 SGHTA and CDR2 FQGTGA. The V end lost 6 bases, the J end lost 2 bases, and 13 bases lay between the germline ends.

The rearrangement uses TRBV5-1 and TRBJ2-1; TRBD1 might be the D (5 bases). There are 14 residues in the CDR3. The V end was cut by 7 bases, the J end by 4 bases, with 15 bases between. Germline CDR1 is SGHRS and CDR2 is YFSETQ. Here the CDR3 reads CASGDESGYNEQFF. The CDR3, as DNA: TGCGCCAGCGGGGATGAGTCAGGGTACAATGAGCAGTTCTTC.

This chain connects TRBV19 to TRBJ2-2; no clear D. The length of the CDR3 is 16 residues. Trimming left V 7 bases short and J 1 base short, with 16 bases between. The V gene's germline CDR1 is LNHDA and CDR2 SQIVND (reference sequence). This CDR3 is CASKRWGNENTGELFF. The CDR3 nucleotides are TGTGCCAGTAAAAGATGGGGAAACGAGAACACCGGGGAGCTGTTTTTT.

This clone was detected only a few times. The chain has TRBV5-6 and TRBJ1-2; weak D call: TRBD1 (5 bases). The CDR3 totals 15 residues. Germline values: CDR1 SGHDT, CDR2 YYEEEE. The ends were cut back, 0 bases at V and 4 bases at J, with 13 bases in the middle. The CDR3 coding sequence is TGTGCCAGCAGCTTGGATTCGGGACGGATCTATGGCTACACCTTC. As protein: CASSLDSGRIYGYTF. Supplemented by reference TRBV5-6 and TRBJ1-2, the full variable domain reads DAGVTQSPTHLIKTRGQQVTLRCSPKSGHDTVSWYQQALGQGPQFIFQYYEEEERQRGNFPDRFSGHQFPNYSSELNVNALLLGDSALYLCASSLDSGRIYGYTFGSGTRLTVV.

This clone was observed a handful of times. In DNA, the CDR3 is TGTGCCAGCAGCATTTCGAGACAGGGGGCGTTGCCTGATGAAAAACTGTTTTTT. It yields the protein CASSISRQGALPDEKLFF. The V gene is TRBV21-1, the J gene TRBJ1-4; the D call TRBD1 from the table was never checked on the DNA. TRBV21-1 is a pseudogene locus. The CDR3 extends over 18 amino acids.